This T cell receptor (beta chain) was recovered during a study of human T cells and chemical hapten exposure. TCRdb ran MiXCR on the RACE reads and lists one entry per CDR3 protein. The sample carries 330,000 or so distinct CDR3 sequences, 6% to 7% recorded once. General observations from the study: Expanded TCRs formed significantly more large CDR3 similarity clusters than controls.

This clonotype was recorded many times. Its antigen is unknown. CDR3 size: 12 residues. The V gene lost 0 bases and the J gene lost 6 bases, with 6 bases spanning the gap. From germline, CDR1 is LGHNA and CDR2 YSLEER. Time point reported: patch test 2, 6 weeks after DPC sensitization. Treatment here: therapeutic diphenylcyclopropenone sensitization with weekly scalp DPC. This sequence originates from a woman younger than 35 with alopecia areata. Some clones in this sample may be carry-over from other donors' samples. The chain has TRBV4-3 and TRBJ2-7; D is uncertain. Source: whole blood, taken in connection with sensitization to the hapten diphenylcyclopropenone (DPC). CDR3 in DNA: TGCGCCAGCAGCCAAGATCGCGGCGAGCAGTACTTC. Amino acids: CASSQDRGEQYF.